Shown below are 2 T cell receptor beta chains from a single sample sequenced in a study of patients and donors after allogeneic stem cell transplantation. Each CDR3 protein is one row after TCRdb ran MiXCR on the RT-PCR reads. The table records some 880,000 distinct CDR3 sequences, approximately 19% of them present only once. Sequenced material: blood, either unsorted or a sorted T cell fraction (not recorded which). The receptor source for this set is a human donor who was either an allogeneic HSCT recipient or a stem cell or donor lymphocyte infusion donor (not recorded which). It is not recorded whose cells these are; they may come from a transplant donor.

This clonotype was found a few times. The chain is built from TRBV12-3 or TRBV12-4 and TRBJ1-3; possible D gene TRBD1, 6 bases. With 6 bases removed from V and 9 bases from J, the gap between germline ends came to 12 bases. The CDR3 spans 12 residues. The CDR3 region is CASSRQGSTIYF. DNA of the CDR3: TGTGCCAGCAGCCGCCAGGGGAGCACCATATATTTT.

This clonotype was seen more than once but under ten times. CDR3 sequence: CASRPLHGTSGYEQYF. The CDR3 DNA reads as TGTGCCAGCAGACCATTACACGGGACTAGCGGATACGAGCAGTACTTC. This sequence joins TRBV27 and TRBJ2-7, with 11 bases lining up with TRBD2. The CDR3 consists of 16 residues. CDR1 is MNHEY and CDR2 is SMNVEV in the germline V gene (reference sequence). Unmatched junction bases numbered 11, after V lost 6 bases and J lost 4 bases.